This TCR beta chain was sequenced during a study of T cell repertoires in cytomegalovirus infection (dated by TCRdb to about 2019). With regard to the full study: The peptide stimulations were aimed at well-studied HLA-B-restricted epitopes as well as recently identified HLA-C-restricted CMV epitopes, whose presentation resists viral immunomodulation. Because public TCR beta signatures pointed to carriage of CMV infection together with the matching HLA type, the HLA type of each donor mattered for the analysis.

This sample was sequenced with an Illumina HiSeq 1500. TCRdb reworked the public reads: Q25 trimming with fastp, MiXCR clone assembly, productive beta chains retained. Rows with one shared CDR3 protein collapse into an entry with the most common genes and DNA. Here the sample has approximately 1,000,000 distinct CDR3 sequences; roughly 31% occur a single time. The ten largest clonotypes hold roughly 13% of the sample. The junction carries 10 bases between V and J, which are trimmed by 4 bases and 1 base respectively. Reading from cysteine to phenylalanine, the CDR3 counts 14 amino acids. Of all the DNA, just the CDR3 is kept, 42 bases in frame from base 1. This clonotype was seen ten or more times. What this receptor recognizes is not known. Nothing much larger sits one base from this clone, and base qualities are not available. This specimen's treatment or condition label, per the study, means: in vitro stimulation with specific CMV peptide epitopes to enrich CMV-specific T cells.

Points the paper makes about the study in general: Cumulative frequency of public TCR beta family members discriminated carriers of CMV infection plus the relevant HLA type in this cohort and an independent approximately 370-donor cohort. The ex vivo response was dominated by HLA-C-restricted CMV-specific TCR beta clonotypes, and the single most frequent clonotype in two of eight donors was supplied by these HLA-C-restricted clonotypes.

The V gene is TRBV12-3 or TRBV12-4 and the J gene is TRBJ1-1, with no confident D gene call. The receptor was derived from a human donor in good health (CMV status not recorded). Some clones in this sample may be carry-over from other donors' samples. The starting material was cultured CD8+ T cells from PBMCs, obtained from culture after CMV antigen stimulation. The nucleotide sequence is given as TGTGCCAGCAGTTCCATACCCGAGAACACTGAAGCTTTCTTT. The translation is CASSSIPENTEAFF.